This T cell receptor beta chain was sequenced for a study of identical twins (TCRdb year 2016). Background on the whole study: TCR alpha and beta repertoires from monozygotic twins, unrelated adults of various ages and cord blood were deep-sequenced to test whether fetal clonotypes persist. To rule out contamination, replicate twin experiments were performed at different times with different library preparation protocols. Overall results and qualifications from the work: Abundant cord blood beta clonotypes had fewer insertions, young adult naive repertoires showed a similar but weaker trend, and memory repertoires showed no such trend. Compared with coincidental sharing between unrelated individuals, an excess of low generation-probability sequences was observed among out-of-frame TCR alpha sequences shared between twins. Invariant T cells such as MAIT and iNKT could partly confound zero-insertion analyses, though diverse VJ usage argued against this for most clonotypes. Because the same donors could not be followed over many years, conclusions were based on cross-sectional statistical analysis. Recombination models systematically underestimated out-of-frame TCR alpha sharing in monozygotic twins but agreed with sharing between unrelated individuals. A weaker excess of twin sharing was found in beta out-of-frame sequences because the signal-to-noise ratio was lowered by fewer shared sequences.

This clonotype was observed many times. The antigen it binds to is not known. No much larger clonotype is one base removed from it; base qualities were not supplied. The method was 5' RACE. Instrument used: Illumina HiSeq 2000. Template switching introduced a universal primer binding site; the final cDNA contained a unique molecular identifier, enabling accurate counting of TCR cDNA molecules. Specific primers in the conserved constant-segment region were used to synthesize first-strand cDNA for the TCR alpha and beta chains. To control for contamination, every cDNA library was double barcoded, receiving both a SMART-Mk sample barcode and Illumina barcodes. Two successive PCR steps introduced TruSeq adapter sequences along with Illumina sample barcodes. Sequencing of the TCR alpha and beta cDNA libraries was done on the Illumina HiSeq platform using custom primers. Processing in the source paper ran as follows. MiGEC processed the raw reads to extract unique molecular identifiers, while MiXCR was used to determine the CDR3 positions. Recombination models were inferred per individual with the repgenHMM and IGoR tools using an EM algorithm. The tcR package in R was used for shared clonotype analysis, with sharing normalized by the product of cloneset sizes. Out-of-frame nonproductive sequences were analyzed to study raw recombination free of thymic and clonal selection effects. TCRdb handled the public reads itself, with Q25 trimming in fastp and clone calling in MiXCR, and kept productive beta chains. Rows with a matching CDR3 protein are joined into one entry that keeps the most common DNA and genes. The V and J calls and clone size are TCRdb's, not the authors'. Counted in this sample were around 670,000 distinct CDR3 sequences; roughly 6% of them appeared once. The leading ten clones occupy about 2% of the sample.

Every donor in the study was a healthy Caucasian. Three unrelated non-twin adults were additionally sequenced: a male aged 18 to 29, a male aged 50 to 60 and a female aged 50 to 60. Using Miltenyi CD45RO+ enrichment and human naive T-cell isolation kits, memory (CD45RO+) and naive T cells were isolated from PBMC. From cysteine to phenylalanine, the CDR3 is 15 amino acids long. CDR3 DNA only is kept here, 45 bases in frame from base 1. The junction shows trimming of 6 bases on V and 2 bases on J, plus 18 bases between the germline ends. CDR1 and CDR2, per the germline V gene (reference sequence), are DFQATT and SNEGSKA.

This TCR came from a man younger than 35 in good health. The sequenced material came from naive T cells sorted from blood. The cell subset or site label corresponds to: cells isolated with a human naive T-cell isolation kit. The V gene is TRBV20-1 and the J gene is TRBJ2-3; the D gene cannot be resolved beyond TRBD1 or TRBD2, each matching 5 bases. The base sequence is TGCAGTGCGAAGAGAACGGGGCAGGTCACAGATACGCAGTATTTT. This sequence encodes CSAKRTGQVTDTQYF.